Shown below are 17 T cell receptor beta chains from a single sample sequenced in a study of molecular identifiers for immune sequencing clone quantification. TCRdb ran MiXCR on the PCR reads and lists one entry per CDR3 protein. The sample contains a few hundred thousand distinct CDR3 sequences, 20% to 25% of which appear only once. The sample comprised naive CD8+ T cells from blood, with Jurkat cell RNA spiked in. Subset described: FACS-sorted CD8+CD4-CCR7+CD45RA+ naive T cells. The receptors here all came from a human donor in good health. Some libraries in this study had Jurkat cell RNA spiked in.

This clonotype was recorded many times. The chain has TRBV19 and TRBJ2-3; tentatively, D is TRBD2 (6 bases). V was cut by 4 bases and J by 4 bases, with 9 bases left in between. This CDR3 comprises 13 residues. Germline CDR1 and CDR2: LNHDA and SQIVND (reference sequence). DNA for the CDR3: TGTGCCAGTAGTAAATCGGGGGCAGATACGCAGTATTTT. Encoded protein: CASSKSGADTQYF.

This chain uses TRBV30 with TRBJ1-5; a possible D gene is TRBD1 (5 bases). The CDR3 sequence is 13 residues long. Trimming shortened V by 2 bases and J by 6 bases, and 11 bases separated the two germline ends. Germline lookup yields CDR1 GTSNPN and CDR2 SVGIG (reference sequence). In nucleotides, the CDR3 is TGTGCCTGGAGTAGTGGGGGAGTTCAGCCCCAGCATTTT. It yields the protein CAWSSGGVQPQHF.

This clonotype has only a few counts. The genes are TRBV6-5 and TRBJ2-7; 8 bases are shared with TRBD2. This CDR3 spans 14 amino acids. J lost 2 bases, V lost 6 bases, and 6 bases had no gene match. CDR1 is MNHEY, CDR2 SVGAGI, per germline. CDR3: CASSPGGSTYEQYF. CDR3 DNA sequence: TGTGCCAGCAGCCCGGGGGGGTCAACCTACGAGCAGTACTTC.

Only a few counts were recorded for this clonotype. The chain links TRBV20-1 to TRBJ2-7; 10 bases line up with TRBD1. CDR1 and CDR2 (germline): DFQATT, SNEGSKA (reference sequence). Losses at the gene ends were 3 bases for V and 5 bases for J; bases not matched to a gene: 7. This CDR3 spans 14 amino acids. CDR3 DNA: TGCAGTGCTAGGCCCGGGACAGGGGTACACGAGCAGTACTTC. It encodes CSARPGTGVHEQYF.

This clonotype was counted ten times or more. V usage is TRBV6-1 and J usage is TRBJ1-1; D gene unclear. CDR3 length equals 10 residues. CDR1 MNHNS and CDR2 SASEGT come from the germline V gene. V lost 3 bases and J lost 7, with 3 bases in between. Written as DNA, the CDR3 is TGTGCCAGCAGTGACCGTGAAGCTTTCTTT. Amino acid sequence: CASSDREAFF.

This clonotype was seen at least ten times. The V and J genes are TRBV5-1 and TRBJ2-3, with D possibly matching TRBD2 (6 bases). V was cut by 0 bases and J by 2 bases, with 19 bases left in between. The CDR3 extends over 18 amino acids. Germline-derived CDR1 and CDR2 are SGHRS and YFSETQ. The CDR3 nucleotides are TGCGCCAGCAGCTTGGAAGGGGCTAGCGCCTGGCCCACAGATACGCAGTATTTT. Its translation is CASSLEGASAWPTDTQYF.

This clonotype was seen ten or more times. The chain combines TRBV20-1 with TRBJ2-3; a weak D match, TRBD2 (6 bases). Trimming shortened V by 1 base and J by 6 bases, and 11 bases separated the two germline ends. This CDR3 region has 13 residues. Germline V lookup: CDR1 DFQATT, CDR2 SNEGSKA (reference sequence). In DNA form, the CDR3 reads TGCAGTGCTAGAGCGGGGGAATCCGATACGCAGTATTTT. Residues: CSARAGESDTQYF.

This clonotype has at least ten counts. The rearrangement uses TRBV9 and TRBJ2-2; D call uncertain. The germline CDR1 and CDR2 sequences are SGDLS and YYNGEE. There are 16 residues in the CDR3. V lost 3 bases, J lost 0 bases, and 12 bases lay in between. The DNA of the CDR3 is TGTGCCAGCAGCGCACAGAGCATAGCGAACACCGGGGAGCTGTTTTTT. Translation: CASSAQSIANTGELFF.

Note on this clonotype: A much larger clone differs by one base, so this may be a read error. The gene calls are TRBV11-2 and TRBJ2-1, with TRBD2 identical over 12 bases. After removal of 8 bases from V and 3 bases from J, the junction contained 2 bases not matched to a gene. The CDR3 covers 14 residues. The germline V gene has CDR1 SGHAT and CDR2 FQNNGV. For the CDR3, the DNA is TGTGCCAGCGGACTAGCGGGGAGCTACAATGAGCAGTTCTTC. Its translation is CASGLAGSYNEQFF.

This clonotype was seen at least ten times. This chain joins TRBV5-1 and TRBJ2-7, with D hard to call. Germline CDR1 and CDR2: SGHRS and YFSETQ. The germline V and J ends were trimmed by 3 bases and 4 bases, with 8 bases remaining between them. The CDR3 contains 12 residues. This CDR3 reads CASSSALYEQYF. The CDR3 nucleotides are TGCGCCAGCAGCTCCGCCCTTTACGAGCAGTACTTC.

At least ten counts were recorded for this clonotype. V usage is TRBV4-2 and J usage is TRBJ2-7, with D perhaps matching TRBD1 or TRBD2 (6 bases each). V was pared by 4 bases and J by 5 bases, with 15 bases between. Germline V lookup: CDR1 LGHNA, CDR2 YNFKEQ. This CDR3 is 14 amino acids long. In DNA, the CDR3 is TGTGCCAGCAGCCCTGCCGGGGGCGGCAACGAGCAGTACTTC. Amino acid sequence: CASSPAGGGNEQYF.

In this sample, this clonotype turned up a few times. The chain combines TRBV28 with TRBJ1-1; 8 bases are a match to TRBD1. V lost 2 bases to trimming and J lost 4 bases; unmatched junction nucleotides: 6. CDR3 length: 15 residues. Germline-derived CDR1 and CDR2 are MDHEN and SYDVKM. Written as DNA, the CDR3 is TGTGCCAGCAGTTTAACCCCAGGGGGCACCACTGAAGCTTTCTTT. Translated: CASSLTPGGTTEAFF.

The V gene is TRBV18, the J gene TRBJ1-2, with 10 bases fitting TRBD1. The germline V gene encodes CDR1 KGHSH and CDR2 LQKENI. J gave up 5 bases and V 6 bases, and 6 bases lay outside the gene matches. The CDR3 runs to 14 residues. For the CDR3, the DNA is TGTGCCAGCTCGCAACCGGGACAGGGGTATGGCTACACCTTC. It is translated as CASSQPGQGYGYTF.

This clonotype was recorded at least ten times. Written as DNA, the CDR3 is TGTGCCAGCACCACCCAGACAGGGTATCAGCCCCAGCATTTT. It yields the protein CASTTQTGYQPQHF. This chain connects TRBV6-2 or TRBV6-3 to TRBJ1-5, with TRBD1 matching over 7 bases. Trimming at V came to 7 bases and at J to 5 bases, leaving 8 bases not matched to a gene. The CDR3 has 14 residues. Germline lookup yields CDR1 MNHEY and CDR2 SVGEGT.

On this clonotype: Just one base apart from a much larger clone, this may be a read error. The chain combines TRBV7-9 with TRBJ1-1; a weak D match, TRBD1 (6 bases). This CDR3 comprises 16 residues. Germline assignment: CDR1 SEHNR and CDR2 FQNEAQ (reference sequence). The CDR3 region has the DNA TGTGCCAGCAGACATATTGTACAGGGAATGAACATTGAAGCTTTCTTT. As protein: CASRHIVQGMNIEAFF. Using reference TRBV7-9 and TRBJ1-1 for the parts outside the CDR3, the full variable domain is DTGVSQNPRHKITKRGQNVTFRCDPISEHNRLYWYRQTLGQGPEFLTYFQNEAQLEKSRLLSDRFSAERPKGSFSTLEIQRTEQGDSAMYLCASRHIVQGMNIEAFFGQGTRLTVV.

The CDR3 loop reads CASSPTGFTDTQYF. CDR3 nucleotide sequence: TGTGCCAGCAGCCCGACAGGTTTCACAGATACGCAGTATTTT. The chain has TRBV11-2 and TRBJ2-3, with a weak D call TRBD1 (6 bases). The V and J ends lost 5 bases and 2 bases respectively, with 11 bases between them. This CDR3 comprises 14 residues. The germline V gene encodes CDR1 SGHAT and CDR2 FQNNGV.

This chain uses TRBV27 with TRBJ2-1; TRBD2 is a possible D gene (5 bases). This CDR3 has 14 amino acids. Trimming stripped 5 bases from V and 8 bases from J, with 16 bases between. Germline CDR1 is MNHEY and CDR2 is SMNVEV (reference sequence). The CDR3 region is CASSARLDFYEQFF. As DNA, the CDR3 is TGTGCCAGCAGTGCCCGCCTGGACTTCTATGAGCAGTTCTTC.